The next 3 T cell receptor beta chains were all read from a single sample in a study of cytomegalovirus exposure and HLA in healthy donors. The method was immunoSEQ multiplex PCR; TCRdb's version includes in-frame clones alone and lacks a portion of them. The sample lists roughly 150,000 clones; roughly 84% were seen once. The specimen sequenced was PBMCs. These receptors all come from a man aged 25 to 40 in good health and CMV-seropositive.

This clone was seen repeatedly, ten times or more. V gene TRBV6-5 combines with J gene TRBJ2-3, with 9 bases that match TRBD2. The junction had 4 bases not matched to a gene; V was cut back by 6 bases and J by 3 bases. Germline V gene data show CDR1 as MNHEY and CDR2 as SVGAGI. This CDR3 has 14 amino acids. The CDR3 loop reads CASSPGLATDTQYF. Written as DNA, the CDR3 is TGTGCCAGCAGCCCGGGACTAGCTACAGATACGCAGTATTTT.

The V gene is TRBV28, the J gene TRBJ2-7, with TRBD2 matching 13 bases. The CDR3 consists of 15 residues. The germline V gene has CDR1 MDHEN and CDR2 SYDVKM. Unmatched junction bases numbered 5, after V lost 4 bases and J lost 5 bases. For the CDR3, the DNA is TGTGCCAGCAGTTGGACTAGCGGGAGTCTCGACGAGCAGTACTTC. It specifies CASSWTSGSLDEQYF.

The chain couples TRBV5-4 to TRBJ2-5; 8 bases are shared with TRBD1. This CDR3 spans 14 amino acids. CDR1 and CDR2 (germline): SGHNT, YYREEE (reference sequence). Trimming took 2 bases from V and 10 from J; bases not matched to a gene: 10. Here the CDR3 DNA reads TGTGCCAGCAGCTTCTTCGGACAGGGTCGGGACCAGTACTTC. This encodes CASSFFGQGRDQYF.